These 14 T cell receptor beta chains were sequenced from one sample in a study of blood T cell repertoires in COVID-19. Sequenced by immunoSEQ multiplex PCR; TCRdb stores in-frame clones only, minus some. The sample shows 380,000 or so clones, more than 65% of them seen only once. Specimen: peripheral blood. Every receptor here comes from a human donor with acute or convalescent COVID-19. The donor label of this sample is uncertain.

CDR3 amino acids: CASSDERGVQPQHF. The DNA for the CDR3 is TGTGCCAGCAGTGACGAAAGGGGTGTCCAGCCCCAGCATTTT. This chain joins TRBV6-1 and TRBJ1-5; a possible D gene is TRBD1 (5 bases). This CDR3 has 14 residues. Germline-derived CDR1 and CDR2 are MNHNS and SASEGT. The V end lost 3 bases, the J end lost 7 bases, and 13 bases lay between the germline ends.

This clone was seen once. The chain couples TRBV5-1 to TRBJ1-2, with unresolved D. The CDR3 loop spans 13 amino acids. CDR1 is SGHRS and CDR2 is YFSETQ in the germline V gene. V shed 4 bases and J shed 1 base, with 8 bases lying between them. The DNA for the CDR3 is TGCGCCAGCAGCGTCGAGTTTAACTATGGCTACACCTTC. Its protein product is CASSVEFNYGYTF.

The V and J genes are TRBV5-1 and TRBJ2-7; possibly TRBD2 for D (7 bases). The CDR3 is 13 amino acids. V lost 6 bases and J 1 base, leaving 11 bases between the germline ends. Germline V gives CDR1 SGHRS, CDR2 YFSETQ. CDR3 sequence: CASKRDNSYEQYF. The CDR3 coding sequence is TGCGCCAGCAAGCGGGACAATTCCTACGAGCAGTACTTC.

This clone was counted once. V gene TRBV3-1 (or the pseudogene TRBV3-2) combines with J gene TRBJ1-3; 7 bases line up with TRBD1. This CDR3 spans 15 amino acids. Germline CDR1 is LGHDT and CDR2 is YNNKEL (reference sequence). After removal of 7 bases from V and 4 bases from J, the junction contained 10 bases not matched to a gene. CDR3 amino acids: CASTRGGAEGNTIYF. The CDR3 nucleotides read TGTGCCAGCACCCGAGGGGGCGCGGAAGGAAACACCATATATTTT.

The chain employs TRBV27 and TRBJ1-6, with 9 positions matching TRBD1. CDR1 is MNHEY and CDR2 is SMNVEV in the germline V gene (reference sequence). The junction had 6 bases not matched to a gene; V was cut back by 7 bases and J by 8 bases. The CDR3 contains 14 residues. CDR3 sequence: CASKGTGWDSPLHF. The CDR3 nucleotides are TGTGCCAGCAAGGGGACAGGGTGGGATTCACCCCTCCACTTT.

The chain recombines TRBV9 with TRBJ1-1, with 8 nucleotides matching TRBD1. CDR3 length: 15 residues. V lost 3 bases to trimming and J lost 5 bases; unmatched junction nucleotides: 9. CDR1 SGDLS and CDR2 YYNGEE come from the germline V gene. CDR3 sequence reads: CASSAAPGGRTEAFF. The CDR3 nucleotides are TGTGCCAGCAGCGCTGCCCCAGGGGGCAGGACTGAAGCTTTCTTT.

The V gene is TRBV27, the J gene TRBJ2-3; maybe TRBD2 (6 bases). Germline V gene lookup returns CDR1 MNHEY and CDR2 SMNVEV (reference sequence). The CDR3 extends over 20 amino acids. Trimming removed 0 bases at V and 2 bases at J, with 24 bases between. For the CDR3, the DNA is TGTGCCAGCAGTTTATCGGCCAAAATCCCGACTAGGAGGCACACAGATACGCAGTATTTT. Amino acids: CASSLSAKIPTRRHTDTQYF.

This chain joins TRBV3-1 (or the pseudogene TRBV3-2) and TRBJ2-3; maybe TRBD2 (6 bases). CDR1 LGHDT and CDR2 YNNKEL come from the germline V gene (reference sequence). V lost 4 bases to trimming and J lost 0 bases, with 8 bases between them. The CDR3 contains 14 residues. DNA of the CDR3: TGTGCCAGCAGCCGGCTAGCGAGCACAGATACGCAGTATTTT. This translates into CASSRLASTDTQYF.

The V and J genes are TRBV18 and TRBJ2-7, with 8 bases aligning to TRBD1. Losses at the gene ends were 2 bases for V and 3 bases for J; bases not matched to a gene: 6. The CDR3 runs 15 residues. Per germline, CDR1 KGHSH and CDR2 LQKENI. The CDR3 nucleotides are TGTGCCAGCTCACCAATAGGGACAGGACTCTACGAGCAGTACTTC. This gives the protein CASSPIGTGLYEQYF.

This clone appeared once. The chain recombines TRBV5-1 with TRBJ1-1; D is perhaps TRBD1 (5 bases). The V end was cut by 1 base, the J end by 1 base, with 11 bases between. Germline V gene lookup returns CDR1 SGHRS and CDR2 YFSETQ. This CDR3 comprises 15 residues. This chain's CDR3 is CASSLPRGTNTEAFF. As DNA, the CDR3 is TGCGCCAGCAGCTTGCCCCGGGGGACGAACACTGAAGCTTTCTTT.

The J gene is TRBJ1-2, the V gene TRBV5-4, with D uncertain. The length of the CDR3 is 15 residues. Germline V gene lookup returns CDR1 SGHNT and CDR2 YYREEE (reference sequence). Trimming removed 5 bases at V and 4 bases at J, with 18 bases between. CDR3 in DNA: TGTGCCAGCAGTGCATCTACTCATGGTAGCTATGGCTACACCTTC. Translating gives CASSASTHGSYGYTF.

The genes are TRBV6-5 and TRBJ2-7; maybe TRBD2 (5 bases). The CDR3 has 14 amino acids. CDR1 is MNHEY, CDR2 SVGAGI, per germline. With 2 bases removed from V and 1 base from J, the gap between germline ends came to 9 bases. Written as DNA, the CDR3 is TGTGCCAGCAGTTACCGAGAGGGATCCTACGAGCAGTACTTC. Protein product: CASSYREGSYEQYF.

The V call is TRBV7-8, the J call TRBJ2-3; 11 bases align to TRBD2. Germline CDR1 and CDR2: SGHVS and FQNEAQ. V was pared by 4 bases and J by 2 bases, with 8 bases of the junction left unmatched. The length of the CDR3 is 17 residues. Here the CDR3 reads CASSSFSGRALTDTQYF. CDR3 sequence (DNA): TGTGCCAGCAGCTCCTTTAGCGGGAGGGCCCTCACAGATACGCAGTATTTT.

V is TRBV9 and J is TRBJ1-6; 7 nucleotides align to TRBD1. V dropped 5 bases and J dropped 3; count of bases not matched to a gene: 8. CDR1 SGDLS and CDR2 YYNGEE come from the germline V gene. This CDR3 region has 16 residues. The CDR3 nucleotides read TGTGCCAGCAGGGATGGACAGGCCGACTATAATTCACCCCTCCACTTT. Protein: CASRDGQADYNSPLHF.